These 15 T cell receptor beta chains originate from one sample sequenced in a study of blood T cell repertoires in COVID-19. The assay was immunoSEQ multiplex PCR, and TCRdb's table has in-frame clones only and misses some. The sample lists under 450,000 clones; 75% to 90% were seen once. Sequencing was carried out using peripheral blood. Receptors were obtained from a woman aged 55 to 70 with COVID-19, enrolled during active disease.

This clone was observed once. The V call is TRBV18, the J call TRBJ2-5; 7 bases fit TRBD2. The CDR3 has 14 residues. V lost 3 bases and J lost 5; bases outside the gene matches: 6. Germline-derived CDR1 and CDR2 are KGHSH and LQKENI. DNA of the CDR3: TGTGCCAGCTCACCGAGGGAGGGCCTTGAGACCCAGTACTTC. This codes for CASSPREGLETQYF. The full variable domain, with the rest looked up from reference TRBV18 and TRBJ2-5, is NAGVMQNPRHLVRRRGQEARLRCSPMKGHSHVYWYRQLPEEGLKFMVYLQKENIIDESGMPKERFSAEFPKEGPSILRIQQVVRGDSAAYFCASSPREGLETQYFGPGTRLLVL.

CDR3: CASSLGQGGYGYTF. The CDR3 DNA is TGTGCCAGCAGTTTGGGACAGGGGGGCTATGGCTACACCTTC. V and J are TRBV28 and TRBJ1-2; 11 nucleotides match TRBD1. Germline lookup yields CDR1 MDHEN and CDR2 SYDVKM. The J segment lost 4 bases and the V segment lost 3 bases, leaving 1 base of the junction unmatched. The CDR3 is 14 residues long.

The CDR3 DNA reads TGTGCCAGCAGTGCCCAACTAGCGGGAGCGGGTGGAGATACGCAGTATTTT. It encodes CASSAQLAGAGGDTQYF. This chain links TRBV6-1 with TRBJ2-3; 11 bases line up with TRBD2. The CDR3 has 17 amino acids. V gave up 4 bases and J gave up 5 bases; unmatched junction bases: 11. Germline lookup yields CDR1 MNHNS and CDR2 SASEGT.

The CDR3: CASSFMASGGRDTQYF. The CDR3 nucleotides are TGTGCCAGCAGCTTCATGGCTAGCGGCGGAAGAGATACGCAGTATTTT. The chain is built from TRBV7-3 and TRBJ2-3; 7 nucleotides align to TRBD2. Germline V CDR1 and CDR2: SGHTA, FQGTGA. This CDR3 has 16 amino acids. V lost 3 bases and J lost 5; bases outside the gene matches: 11.

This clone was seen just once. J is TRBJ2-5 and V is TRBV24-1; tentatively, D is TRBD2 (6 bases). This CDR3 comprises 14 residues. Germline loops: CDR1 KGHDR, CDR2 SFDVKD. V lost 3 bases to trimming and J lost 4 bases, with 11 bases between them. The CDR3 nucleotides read TGTGCCACCAGTGATGGAGGGTATGGAGAGACCCAGTACTTC. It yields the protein CATSDGGYGETQYF.

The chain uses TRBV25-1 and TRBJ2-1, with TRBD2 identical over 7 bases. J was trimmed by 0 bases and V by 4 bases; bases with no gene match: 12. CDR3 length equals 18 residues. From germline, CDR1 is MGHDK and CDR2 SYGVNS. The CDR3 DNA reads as TGTGCCAGCAGTGGCAGTTTGGCGCGGGGGAGCTCCTACAATGAGCAGTTCTTC. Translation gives CASSGSLARGSSYNEQFF.

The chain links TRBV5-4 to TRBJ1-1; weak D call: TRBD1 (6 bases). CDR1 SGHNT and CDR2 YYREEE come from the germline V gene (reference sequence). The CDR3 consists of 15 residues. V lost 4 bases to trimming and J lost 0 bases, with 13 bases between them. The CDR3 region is CASSTGTLMNTEAFF. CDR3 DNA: TGTGCCAGCAGCACAGGGACACTCATGAACACTGAAGCTTTCTTT.

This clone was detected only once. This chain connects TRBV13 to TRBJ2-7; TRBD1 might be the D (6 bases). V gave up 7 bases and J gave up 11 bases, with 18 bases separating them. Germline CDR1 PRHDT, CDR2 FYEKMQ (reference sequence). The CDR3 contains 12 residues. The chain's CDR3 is CASTLNRQEKYF. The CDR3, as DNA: TGTGCCAGCACCTTGAACCGACAGGAGAAGTACTTC. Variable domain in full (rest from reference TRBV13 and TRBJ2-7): AAGVIQSPRHLIKEKRETATLKCYPIPRHDTVYWYQQGPGQDPQFLISFYEKMQSDKGSIPDRFSAQQFSDYHSELNMSSLELGDSALYFCASTLNRQEKYFGPGTRLTVT.

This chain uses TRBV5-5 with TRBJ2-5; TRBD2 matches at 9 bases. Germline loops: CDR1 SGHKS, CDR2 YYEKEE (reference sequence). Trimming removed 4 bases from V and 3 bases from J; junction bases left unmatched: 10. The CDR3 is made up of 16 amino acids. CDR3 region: CASSNLGVAGEETQYF. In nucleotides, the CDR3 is TGTGCCAGCAGCAATCTAGGGGTAGCGGGGGAAGAGACCCAGTACTTC.

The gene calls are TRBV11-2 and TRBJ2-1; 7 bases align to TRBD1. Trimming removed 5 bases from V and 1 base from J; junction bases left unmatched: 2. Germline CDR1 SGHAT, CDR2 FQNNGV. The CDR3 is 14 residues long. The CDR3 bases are TGTGCCAGCAGCCAGGACAGGTCCTACAATGAGCAGTTCTTC. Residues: CASSQDRSYNEQFF.

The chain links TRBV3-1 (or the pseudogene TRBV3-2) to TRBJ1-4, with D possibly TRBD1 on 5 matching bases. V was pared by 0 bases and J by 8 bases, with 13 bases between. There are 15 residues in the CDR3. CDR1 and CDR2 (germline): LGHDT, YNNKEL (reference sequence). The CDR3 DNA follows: TGTGCCAGCAGCCAAGAAATCGGGAGGGACGAAAAACTGTTTTTT. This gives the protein CASSQEIGRDEKLFF.

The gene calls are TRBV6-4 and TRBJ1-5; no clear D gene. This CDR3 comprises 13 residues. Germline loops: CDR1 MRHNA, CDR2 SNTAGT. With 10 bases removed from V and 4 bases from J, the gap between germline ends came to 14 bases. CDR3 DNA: TGTGCCACCTCGGGGAACAGAAATCAGCCCCAGCATTTT. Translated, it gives CATSGNRNQPQHF.

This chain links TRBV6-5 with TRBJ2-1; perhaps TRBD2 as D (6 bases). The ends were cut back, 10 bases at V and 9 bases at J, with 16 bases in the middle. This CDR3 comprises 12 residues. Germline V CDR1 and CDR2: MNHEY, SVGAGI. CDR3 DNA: TGTGCCACTGTGATGCCGGAGGGTGAGCAGTTCTTC. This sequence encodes CATVMPEGEQFF.

CDR3 sequence: CASGLVLGKKIEAFF. Written as DNA, the CDR3 is TGTGCTAGTGGTTTGGTACTCGGGAAAAAAATTGAAGCTTTCTTT. The J gene is TRBJ1-1, the V gene TRBV12-5; no firm D call. CDR3 size: 15 residues. CDR1 and CDR2 (germline): LGHNT, FRNRAP. V lost 0 bases and J lost 7, with 15 bases in between.

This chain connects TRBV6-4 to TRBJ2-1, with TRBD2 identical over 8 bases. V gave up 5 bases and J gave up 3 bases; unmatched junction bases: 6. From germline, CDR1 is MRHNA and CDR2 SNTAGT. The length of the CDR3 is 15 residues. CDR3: CASSISGTFYNEQFF. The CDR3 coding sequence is TGTGCCAGCAGTATTAGCGGGACCTTCTACAATGAGCAGTTCTTC.